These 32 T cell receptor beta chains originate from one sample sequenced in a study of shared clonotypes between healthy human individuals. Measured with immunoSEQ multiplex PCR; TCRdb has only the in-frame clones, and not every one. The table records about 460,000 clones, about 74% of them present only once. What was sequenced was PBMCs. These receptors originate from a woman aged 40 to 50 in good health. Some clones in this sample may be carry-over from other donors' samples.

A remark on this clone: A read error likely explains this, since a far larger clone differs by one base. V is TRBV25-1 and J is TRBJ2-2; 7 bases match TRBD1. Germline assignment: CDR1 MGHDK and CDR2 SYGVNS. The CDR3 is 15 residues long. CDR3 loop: CANSEGAGGTGELFF. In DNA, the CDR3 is TGTGCCAACAGTGAAGGGGCAGGGGGCACCGGGGAGCTGTTTTTT.

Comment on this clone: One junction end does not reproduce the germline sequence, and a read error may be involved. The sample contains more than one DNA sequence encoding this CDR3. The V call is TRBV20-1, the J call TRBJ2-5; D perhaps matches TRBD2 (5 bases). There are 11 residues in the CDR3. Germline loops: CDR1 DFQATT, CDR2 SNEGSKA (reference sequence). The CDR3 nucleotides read TGCAGTGCCAGAGCGGAGGAGACCCAGTACTTC. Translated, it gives CSARAEETQYF.

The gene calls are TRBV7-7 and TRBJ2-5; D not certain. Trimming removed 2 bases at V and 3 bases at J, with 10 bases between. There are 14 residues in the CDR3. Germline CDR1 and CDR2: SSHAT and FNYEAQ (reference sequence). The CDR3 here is CASSLLRSEETQYF. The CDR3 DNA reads TGTGCCAGCAGCTTACTGCGCTCAGAAGAGACCCAGTACTTC.

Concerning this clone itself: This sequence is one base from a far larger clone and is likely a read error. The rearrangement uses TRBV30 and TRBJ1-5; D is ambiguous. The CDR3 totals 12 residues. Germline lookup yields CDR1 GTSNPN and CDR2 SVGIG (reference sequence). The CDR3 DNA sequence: TGTGCCTGGAGCGGAAGCAGTCAGCCCCAGCATTTT. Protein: CAWSGSSQPQHF.

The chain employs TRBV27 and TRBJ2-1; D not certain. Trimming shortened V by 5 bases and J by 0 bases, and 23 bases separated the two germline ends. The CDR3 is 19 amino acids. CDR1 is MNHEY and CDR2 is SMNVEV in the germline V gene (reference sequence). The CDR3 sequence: CASSPPPLPRRSSYNEQFF. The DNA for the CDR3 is TGTGCCAGCAGTCCTCCCCCGCTACCTAGGAGAAGCTCCTACAATGAGCAGTTCTTC.

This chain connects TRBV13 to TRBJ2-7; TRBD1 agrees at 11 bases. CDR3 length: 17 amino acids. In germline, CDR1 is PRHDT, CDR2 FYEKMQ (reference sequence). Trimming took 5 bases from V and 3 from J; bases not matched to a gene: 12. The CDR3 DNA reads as TGTGCCAGCAGCCCCCGAACCGGGACAGGGGGGGTCTACGAGCAGTACTTC. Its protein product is CASSPRTGTGGVYEQYF.

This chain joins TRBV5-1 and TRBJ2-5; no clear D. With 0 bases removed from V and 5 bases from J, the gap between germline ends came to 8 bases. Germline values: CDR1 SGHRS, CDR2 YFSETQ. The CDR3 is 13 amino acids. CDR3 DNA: TGCGCCAGCAGCTTGGTCATCCGCGAGACCCAGTACTTC. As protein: CASSLVIRETQYF. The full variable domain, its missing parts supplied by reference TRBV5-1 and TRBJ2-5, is KAGVTQTPRYLIKTRGQQVTLSCSPISGHRSVSWYQQTPGQGLQFLFEYFSETQRNKGNFPGRFSGRQFSNSRSEMNVSTLELGDSALYLCASSLVIRETQYFGPGTRLLVL.

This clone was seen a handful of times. The CDR3 bases are TGCACCAGCAGCCGACCCCGACTAGCGGAAGAGCAGTTCTTC. As protein: CTSSRPRLAEEQFF. This chain joins TRBV1 and TRBJ2-1; the table's D call TRBD2 went unverified against the DNA. TRBV1 is noted as a pseudogene. The CDR3 loop spans 14 amino acids.

The CDR3 nucleotides read TGTGCCACCCAGTGGGGGGCGAATGCCGCCGGGGAGCTGTTTTTT. This sequence encodes CATQWGANAAGELFF. The rearrangement uses TRBV11-2 and TRBJ2-2; D may match TRBD1 or TRBD2 (6 bases each). Germline V gene lookup returns CDR1 SGHAT and CDR2 FQNNGV. Trimming left V 10 bases short and J 6 bases short, with 21 bases between. The CDR3 extends over 15 amino acids.

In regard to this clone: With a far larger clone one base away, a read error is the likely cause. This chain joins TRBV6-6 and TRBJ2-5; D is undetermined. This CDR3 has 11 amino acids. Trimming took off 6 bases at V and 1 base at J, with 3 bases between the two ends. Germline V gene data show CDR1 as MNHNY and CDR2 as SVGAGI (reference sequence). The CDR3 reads CASSGQETQYF. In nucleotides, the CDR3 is TGTGCCAGCAGCGGCCAAGAGACCCAGTACTTC.

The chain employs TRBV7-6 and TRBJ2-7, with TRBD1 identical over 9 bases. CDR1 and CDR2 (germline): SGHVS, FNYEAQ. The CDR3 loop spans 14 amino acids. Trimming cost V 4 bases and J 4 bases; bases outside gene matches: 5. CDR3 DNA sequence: TGTGCCAGCAGCTCCCGGGACAGGGTTTACGAGCAGTACTTC. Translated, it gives CASSSRDRVYEQYF.

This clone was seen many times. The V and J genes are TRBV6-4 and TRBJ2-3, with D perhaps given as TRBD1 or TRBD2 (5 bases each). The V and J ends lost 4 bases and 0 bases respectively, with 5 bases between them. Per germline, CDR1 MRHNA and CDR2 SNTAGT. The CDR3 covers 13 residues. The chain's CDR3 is CASSGDSTDTQYF. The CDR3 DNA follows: TGTGCCAGCAGTGGGGACAGCACAGATACGCAGTATTTT.

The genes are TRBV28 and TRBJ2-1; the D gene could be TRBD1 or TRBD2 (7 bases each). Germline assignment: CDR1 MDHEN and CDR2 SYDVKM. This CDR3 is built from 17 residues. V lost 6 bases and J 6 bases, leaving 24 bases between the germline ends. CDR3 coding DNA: TGTGCCAGCAGACCCCCAGCGGGAAGGGGGCGGTTCAATGAGCAGTTCTTC. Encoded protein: CASRPPAGRGRFNEQFF.

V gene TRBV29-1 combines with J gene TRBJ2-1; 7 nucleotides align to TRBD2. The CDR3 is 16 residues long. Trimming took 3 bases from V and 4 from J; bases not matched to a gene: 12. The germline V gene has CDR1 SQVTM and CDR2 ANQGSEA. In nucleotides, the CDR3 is TGCAGCGTTGAGGGCGGGAGTTTTTCTCTGTACAATGAGCAGTTCTTC. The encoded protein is CSVEGGSFSLYNEQFF.

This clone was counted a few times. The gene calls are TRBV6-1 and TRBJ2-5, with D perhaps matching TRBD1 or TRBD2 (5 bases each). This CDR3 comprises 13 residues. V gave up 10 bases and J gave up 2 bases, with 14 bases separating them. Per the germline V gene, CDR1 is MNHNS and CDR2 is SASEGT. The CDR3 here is CANSDGAQETQYF. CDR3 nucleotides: TGTGCCAACTCGGACGGGGCTCAAGAGACCCAGTACTTC.

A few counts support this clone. Here the CDR3 DNA reads TGTGCCAGCAGCACGGGGGGACAGCTCACAGATACGCAGTATTTT. Amino acids: CASSTGGQLTDTQYF. V and J are TRBV5-4 and TRBJ2-3, with D possibly being TRBD1 or TRBD2 (7 bases each). With 4 bases removed from V and 2 bases from J, the gap between germline ends came to 14 bases. CDR1 and CDR2 from the germline V gene are SGHNT and YYREEE (reference sequence). The CDR3 runs to 15 residues.

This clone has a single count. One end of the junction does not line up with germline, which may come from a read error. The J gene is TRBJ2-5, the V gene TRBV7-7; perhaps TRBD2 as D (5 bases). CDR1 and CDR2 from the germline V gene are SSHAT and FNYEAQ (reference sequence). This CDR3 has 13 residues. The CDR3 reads CASSLRRQETQYF. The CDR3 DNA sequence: TGTGCTAGCAGCTTACGGAGGCAAGAGACCCAGTACTTC.

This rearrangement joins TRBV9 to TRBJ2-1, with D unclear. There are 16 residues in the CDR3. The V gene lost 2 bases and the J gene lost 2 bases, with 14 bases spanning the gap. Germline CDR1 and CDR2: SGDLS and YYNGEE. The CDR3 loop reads CASSVTVTLTYNEQFF. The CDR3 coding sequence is TGTGCCAGCAGCGTCACAGTGACACTTACCTACAATGAGCAGTTCTTC.

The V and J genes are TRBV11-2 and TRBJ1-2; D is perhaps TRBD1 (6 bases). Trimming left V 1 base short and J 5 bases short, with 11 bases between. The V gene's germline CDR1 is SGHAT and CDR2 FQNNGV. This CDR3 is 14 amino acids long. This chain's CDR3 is CASSLGGQGYGYTF. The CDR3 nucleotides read TGTGCCAGCAGCTTAGGTGGCCAGGGGTATGGCTACACCTTC.

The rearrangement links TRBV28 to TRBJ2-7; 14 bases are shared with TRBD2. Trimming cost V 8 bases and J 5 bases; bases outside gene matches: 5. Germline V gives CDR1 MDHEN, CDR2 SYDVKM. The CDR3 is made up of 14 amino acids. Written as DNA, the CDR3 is TGTGCCAGCGGGACTAGCGGGAGACCCGACGAGCAGTACTTC. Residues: CASGTSGRPDEQYF.

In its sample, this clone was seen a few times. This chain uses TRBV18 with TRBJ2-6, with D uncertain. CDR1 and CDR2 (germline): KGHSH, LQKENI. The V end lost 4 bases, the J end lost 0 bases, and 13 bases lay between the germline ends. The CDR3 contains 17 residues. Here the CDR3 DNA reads TGTGCCAGCTCACTCCGGGCCCCGACCTCTGGGGCCAACGTCCTGACTTTC. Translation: CASSLRAPTSGANVLTF.

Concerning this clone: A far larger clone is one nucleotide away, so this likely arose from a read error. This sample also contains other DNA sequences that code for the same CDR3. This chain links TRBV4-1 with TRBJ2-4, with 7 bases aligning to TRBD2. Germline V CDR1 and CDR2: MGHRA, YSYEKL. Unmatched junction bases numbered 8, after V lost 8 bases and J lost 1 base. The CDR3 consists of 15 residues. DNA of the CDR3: TGCGCCAGCTCGGGAGGAGTTTTGGCCAAAAACATTCAGTACTTC. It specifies CASSGGVLAKNIQYF.

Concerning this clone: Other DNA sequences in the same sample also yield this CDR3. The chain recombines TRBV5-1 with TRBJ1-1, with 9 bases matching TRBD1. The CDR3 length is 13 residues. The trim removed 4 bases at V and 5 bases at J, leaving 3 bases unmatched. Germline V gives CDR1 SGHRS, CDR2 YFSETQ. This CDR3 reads CASSVGTGTEAFF. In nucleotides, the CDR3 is TGCGCCAGCAGCGTCGGGACAGGGACTGAAGCTTTCTTT.

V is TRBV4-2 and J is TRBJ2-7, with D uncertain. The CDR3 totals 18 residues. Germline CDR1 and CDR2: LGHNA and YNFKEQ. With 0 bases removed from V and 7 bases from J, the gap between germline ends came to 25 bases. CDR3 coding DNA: TGTGCCAGCAGCCAAGAACCCCTCTCCGGCTATGAGTCGAGGGAGCAGTACTTC. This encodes CASSQEPLSGYESREQYF.

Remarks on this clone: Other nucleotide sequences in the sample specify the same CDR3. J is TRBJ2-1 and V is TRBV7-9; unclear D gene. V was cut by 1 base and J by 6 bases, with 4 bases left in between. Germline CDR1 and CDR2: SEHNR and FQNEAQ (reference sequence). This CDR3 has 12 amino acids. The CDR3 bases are TGTGCCAGCAGCTTAGGGGTCAATGAGCAGTTCTTC. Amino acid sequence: CASSLGVNEQFF. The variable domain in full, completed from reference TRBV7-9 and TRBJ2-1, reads DTGVSQNPRHKITKRGQNVTFRCDPISEHNRLYWYRQTLGQGPEFLTYFQNEAQLEKSRLLSDRFSAERPKGSFSTLEIQRTEQGDSAMYLCASSLGVNEQFFGPGTRLTVL.

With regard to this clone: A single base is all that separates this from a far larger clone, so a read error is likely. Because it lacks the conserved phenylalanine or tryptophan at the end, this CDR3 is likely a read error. For the CDR3, the DNA is TGTGCCAGCAGTTCCCCCCTTAGCGCCGTCTACGAGCAGTACCTC. Translation: CASSSPLSAVYEQYL. V gene TRBV6-5 combines with J gene TRBJ2-7; D may be TRBD2 (5 bases). Trimming shortened V by 4 bases and J by 3 bases, and 16 bases separated the two germline ends. This CDR3 has 15 residues. Germline CDR1 MNHEY, CDR2 SVGAGI.

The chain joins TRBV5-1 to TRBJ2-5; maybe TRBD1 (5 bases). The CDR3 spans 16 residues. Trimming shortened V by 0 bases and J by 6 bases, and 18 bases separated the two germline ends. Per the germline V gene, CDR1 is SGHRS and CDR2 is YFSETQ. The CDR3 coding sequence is TGCGCCAGCAGCTTGGCCTGGGGCCAGACCGGGCAGACCCAGTACTTC. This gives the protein CASSLAWGQTGQTQYF.

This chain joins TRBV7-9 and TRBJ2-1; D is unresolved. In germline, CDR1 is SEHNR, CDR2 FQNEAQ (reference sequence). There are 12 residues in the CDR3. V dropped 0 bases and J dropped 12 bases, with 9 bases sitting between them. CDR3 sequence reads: CASSLAGPGQFF. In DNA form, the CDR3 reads TGTGCCAGCAGCTTAGCCGGACCTGGGCAGTTCTTC.

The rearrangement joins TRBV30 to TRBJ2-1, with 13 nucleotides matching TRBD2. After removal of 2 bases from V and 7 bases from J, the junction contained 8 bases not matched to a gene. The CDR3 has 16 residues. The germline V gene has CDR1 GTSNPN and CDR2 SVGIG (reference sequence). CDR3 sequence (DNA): TGTGCCTGGAGTCGTGGACTAGCGGGAGTCTGGAATGAGCAGTTCTTC. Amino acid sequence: CAWSRGLAGVWNEQFF.

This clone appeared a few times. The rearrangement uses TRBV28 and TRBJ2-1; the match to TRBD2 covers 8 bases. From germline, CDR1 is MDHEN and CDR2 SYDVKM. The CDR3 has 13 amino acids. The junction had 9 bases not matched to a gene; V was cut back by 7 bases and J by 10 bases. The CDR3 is CASILSPSGEQFF. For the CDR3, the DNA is TGTGCCAGCATCCTCTCTCCTAGCGGGGAGCAGTTCTTC.

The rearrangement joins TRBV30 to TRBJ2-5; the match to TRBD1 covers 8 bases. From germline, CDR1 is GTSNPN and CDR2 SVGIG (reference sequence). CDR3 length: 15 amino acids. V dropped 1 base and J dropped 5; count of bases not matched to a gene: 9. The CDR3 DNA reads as TGTGCCTGGAGTGCGGACCGGACAGGGATGGAGACCCAGTACTTC. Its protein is CAWSADRTGMETQYF.

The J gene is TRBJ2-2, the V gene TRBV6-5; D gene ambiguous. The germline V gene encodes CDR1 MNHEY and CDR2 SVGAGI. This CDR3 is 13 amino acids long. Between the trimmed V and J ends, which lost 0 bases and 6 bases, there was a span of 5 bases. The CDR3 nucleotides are TGTGCCAGCAGTTACTCGAATCCCGGGGAGCTGTTTTTT. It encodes CASSYSNPGELFF.